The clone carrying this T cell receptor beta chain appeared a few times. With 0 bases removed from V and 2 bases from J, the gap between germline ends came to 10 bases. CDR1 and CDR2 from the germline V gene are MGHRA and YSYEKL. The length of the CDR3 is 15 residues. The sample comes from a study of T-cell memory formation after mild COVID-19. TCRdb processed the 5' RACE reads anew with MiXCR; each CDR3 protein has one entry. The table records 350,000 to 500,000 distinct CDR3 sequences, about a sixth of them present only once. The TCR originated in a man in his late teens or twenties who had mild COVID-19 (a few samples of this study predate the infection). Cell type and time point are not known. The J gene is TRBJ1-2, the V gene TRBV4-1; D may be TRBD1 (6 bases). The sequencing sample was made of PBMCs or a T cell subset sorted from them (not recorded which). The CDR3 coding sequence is TGCGCCAGCAGCCAAGATGTGGGGGCGAACTATGGCTACACCTTC. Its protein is CASSQDVGANYGYTF.